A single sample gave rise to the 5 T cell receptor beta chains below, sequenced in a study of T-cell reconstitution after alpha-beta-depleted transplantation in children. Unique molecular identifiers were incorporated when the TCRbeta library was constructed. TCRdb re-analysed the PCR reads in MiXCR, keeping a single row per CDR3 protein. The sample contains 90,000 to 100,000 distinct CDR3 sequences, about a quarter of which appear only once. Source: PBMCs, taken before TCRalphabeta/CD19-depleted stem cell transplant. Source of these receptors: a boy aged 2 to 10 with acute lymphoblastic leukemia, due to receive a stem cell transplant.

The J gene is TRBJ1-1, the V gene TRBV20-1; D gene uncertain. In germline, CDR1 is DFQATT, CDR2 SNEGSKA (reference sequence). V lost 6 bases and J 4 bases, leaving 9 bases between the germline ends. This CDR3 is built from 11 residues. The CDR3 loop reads CSANDVTEAFF. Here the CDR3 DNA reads TGCAGTGCCAACGACGTCACTGAAGCTTTCTTT.

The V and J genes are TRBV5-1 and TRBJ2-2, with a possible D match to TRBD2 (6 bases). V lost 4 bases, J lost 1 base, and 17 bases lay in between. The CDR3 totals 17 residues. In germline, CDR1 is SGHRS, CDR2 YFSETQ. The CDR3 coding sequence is TGCGCCAGCAGCGTAAAACTTAGCGGAGGGAACACCGGGGAGCTGTTTTTT. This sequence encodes CASSVKLSGGNTGELFF.

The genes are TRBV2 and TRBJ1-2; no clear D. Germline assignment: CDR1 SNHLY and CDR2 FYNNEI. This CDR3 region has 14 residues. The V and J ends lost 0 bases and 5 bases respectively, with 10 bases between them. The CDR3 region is CASSEAGRQYGYTF. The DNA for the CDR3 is TGTGCCAGCAGTGAAGCAGGGCGTCAATATGGCTACACCTTC.

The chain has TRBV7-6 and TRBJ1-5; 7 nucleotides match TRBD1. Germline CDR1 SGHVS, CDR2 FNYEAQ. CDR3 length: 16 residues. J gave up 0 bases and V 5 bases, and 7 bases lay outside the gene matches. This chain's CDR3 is CASSAGQTYSNQPQHF. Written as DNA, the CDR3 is TGTGCCAGCAGCGCGGGACAGACTTATAGCAATCAGCCCCAGCATTTT. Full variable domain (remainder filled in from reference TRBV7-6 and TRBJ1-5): GAGVSQSPRYKVTKRGQDVALRCDPISGHVSLYWYRQALGQGPEFLTYFNYEAQQDKSGLPNDRFSAERPEGSISTLTIQRTEQRDSAMYRCASSAGQTYSNQPQHFGDGTRLSIL.

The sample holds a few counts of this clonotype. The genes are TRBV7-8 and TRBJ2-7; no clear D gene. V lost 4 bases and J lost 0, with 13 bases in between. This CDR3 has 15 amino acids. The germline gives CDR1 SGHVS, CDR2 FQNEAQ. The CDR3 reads CASSSNSISSYEQYF. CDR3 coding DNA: TGTGCCAGCAGCTCAAACAGCATTAGCTCCTACGAGCAGTACTTC.